A single sample gave rise to the 11 T cell receptor beta chains below, sequenced in a study of T cell changes during pregnancy in multiple sclerosis. Profiling relied on immunoSEQ multiplex PCR, and the TCRdb table lists in-frame clones only, not all of them. This table has under 100,000 clones, roughly 96% appearing once. The sample was peripheral blood, taken in the second trimester of pregnancy. Receptors were obtained from a female donor with multiple sclerosis, enrolled in a pregnancy study.

This chain uses TRBV5-5 with TRBJ1-4, with no clear D. The CDR3 extends over 14 amino acids. The V gene lost 4 bases and the J gene lost 2 bases, with 9 bases spanning the gap. CDR1 and CDR2 from the germline V gene are SGHKS and YYEKEE (reference sequence). The CDR3 DNA follows: TGTGCCAGCAGCCAACAGAGTACTAATGAAAAACTGTTTTTT. It specifies CASSQQSTNEKLFF.

The V gene is TRBV11-2, the J gene TRBJ2-1; D not resolved. There are 18 residues in the CDR3. The germline V gene has CDR1 SGHAT and CDR2 FQNNGV. Trimming pared 5 bases from V and 2 bases from J, leaving 22 bases between. The DNA for the CDR3 is TGTGCCAGCAGCCCCCTTTATTCCCCTTCCGGAGCCTACAATGAGCAGTTCTTC. This gives the protein CASSPLYSPSGAYNEQFF.

J is TRBJ2-3 and V is TRBV7-3; a possible D gene is TRBD2 (5 bases). Per germline, CDR1 SGHTA and CDR2 FQGTGA. Trimming took 4 bases from V and 6 from J, leaving 11 bases between them. CDR3 length: 13 amino acids. The CDR3 sequence is CASSSFPGDTQYF. The DNA for the CDR3 is TGTGCCAGCAGCTCCTTTCCGGGGGATACGCAGTATTTT.

This clone was seen a single time. CDR3 coding DNA: TGTGCCAGCAGCAGAGGACTAGCGGGAGCCTTTGAGCAGTTCTTC. Protein: CASSRGLAGAFEQFF. The gene calls are TRBV7-7 and TRBJ2-1, with 13 bases that match TRBD2. CDR1 is SSHAT and CDR2 is FNYEAQ in the germline V gene (reference sequence). J lost 9 bases, V lost 5 bases, and 7 bases had no gene match. The CDR3 extends over 15 amino acids.

This clone showed up just once. This chain links TRBV27 with TRBJ2-6, with 7 bases matching TRBD1. This CDR3 contains 21 residues. Germline V gene sequence: CDR1 MNHEY, CDR2 SMNVEV (reference sequence). Trimming took 4 bases from V and 3 from J; bases not matched to a gene: 21. CDR3 loop: CASSSVTPGQRISRGANVLTF. The DNA for the CDR3 is TGTGCCAGCAGTTCCGTTACCCCGGGACAGAGGATCTCTCGTGGGGCCAACGTCCTGACTTTC.

The chain joins TRBV11-2 to TRBJ2-7; 7 bases line up with TRBD2. Germline CDR1 SGHAT, CDR2 FQNNGV. This CDR3 is 15 amino acids long. Trimming cost V 1 base and J 3 bases; bases outside gene matches: 6. Written as DNA, the CDR3 is TGTGCCAGCAGCTTAGTGGGCGGGAGCTACTACGAGCAGTACTTC. Its protein product is CASSLVGGSYYEQYF.

This chain links TRBV6-1 with TRBJ1-5, with D maybe TRBD1 (6 bases). The germline gives CDR1 MNHNS, CDR2 SASEGT. The CDR3 covers 14 residues. Trimming took off 3 bases at V and 7 bases at J, with 13 bases between the two ends. DNA for the CDR3: TGTGCCAGCAGTGACGTGGGGGCAAAGCAGCCCCAGCATTTT. Its protein product is CASSDVGAKQPQHF.

The chain links TRBV18 to TRBJ1-1; weak D call: TRBD1 (6 bases). Trimming removed 3 bases at V and 4 bases at J, with 15 bases between. The CDR3 is 15 amino acids. The germline V gene has CDR1 KGHSH and CDR2 LQKENI. The CDR3 loop reads CASSPRYRGSTEAFF. CDR3 bases: TGTGCCAGCTCACCTCGGTATAGGGGGAGCACTGAAGCTTTCTTT.

This CDR3 reads CAISETTFGYGYTF. The CDR3 region has the DNA TGTGCCATCAGTGAGACAACATTTGGCTATGGCTACACCTTC. This chain connects TRBV10-3 to TRBJ1-2; no clear D. The CDR3 has 14 residues. Germline CDR1 ENHRY, CDR2 SYGVKD. Trimming pared 2 bases from V and 4 bases from J, leaving 11 bases between.

This clone was seen once. The V and J genes are TRBV9 and TRBJ2-7; TRBD1 is a possible D gene (6 bases). CDR3 length: 14 residues. Trimming stripped 0 bases from V and 0 bases from J, with 7 bases between. In germline, CDR1 is SGDLS, CDR2 YYNGEE. The chain's CDR3 is CASSVGDISYEQYF. CDR3 DNA: TGTGCCAGCAGCGTAGGGGACATCTCCTACGAGCAGTACTTC.

The J gene is TRBJ2-1, the V gene TRBV5-4, with TRBD2 matching 14 bases. This CDR3 has 14 amino acids. Germline V gene lookup returns CDR1 SGHNT and CDR2 YYREEE (reference sequence). V lost 5 bases to trimming and J lost 12 bases; unmatched junction nucleotides: 7. In nucleotides, the CDR3 is TGTGCCAGCAGGACTAGCGGGGGGGATAAAGGGCAGTTCTTC. Protein: CASRTSGGDKGQFF.